This record covers a single T cell receptor (beta chain). Its target antigen remains unknown. Nothing much larger sits one base from this clone, and base qualities are not available. Reading from cysteine to phenylalanine, the CDR3 counts 14 amino acids. Only CDR3 DNA is held: 42 bases, read in frame from base 1. Taken from the germline V gene (reference sequence), the CDR1 and CDR2 loops are MNHEY and SMNVEV. Trimming takes 3 bases from V and 0 bases from J, and the germline ends sit 6 bases apart. The collaborating institutions used their own protocols to collect whole blood in K2EDTA tubes. For TCRbeta analysis, collaborators shipped samples as frozen whole blood, isolated PBMCs, or DNA extracted from either of those sample types. This sample is drawn from a study of blood T cell repertoires in COVID-19 (dated by TCRdb to 2019 to 2021). As for the study more broadly: The collaborator samples originated in the United States, Italy and Spain and spanned the acute and convalescent phases of COVID-19. The material from the prospective study consisted of cDNA or gDNA derived from T cells, B-cell-depleted T cells, or PBMCs. Subjects who had been exposed to COVID-19, were actively infected with it, or had recovered from it provided the deeply sampled blood TCRbeta repertoires that made up the dataset. A freely available public database, intended as a resource for researchers studying the immune response to SARS-CoV-2, is where the repertoires were released. Samples were obtained from the ongoing ImmuneRACE study (first 160 participants) and from some 1,200 subjects provided by 6 global collaborators. Nearly every sample came with metadata listing a de-identified subject ID, COVID-19 status, age in years and sex. Where available, HLA class I and class II types were obtained from metadata supplied by the sample provider rather than from assay-based typing. Study-wide conclusions, independent of this receptor: Clinical and demographic metadata were provided uncurated, with the amount varying by source and participant.

The immunoSEQ Assay, a bias-controlled multiplex PCR, was used to amplify TCRbeta CDR3 regions from genomic DNA. Turning to the authors' computational methods: The number of nucleated cells in each sample was estimated by amplification of reference gene primers within the assay. Sequence reads were collapsed and filtered to measure the absolute abundance of every unique TCRbeta CDR3 rearrangement. Productive Simpson clonality was computed per sample as the square root of Simpson's diversity index over productive rearrangements. As stored in TCRdb, this immuneACCESS dataset retains in-frame rearrangements with V and J assigned. A fraction of the clones does not appear; measured against another copy, unresolved V genes explain less than half of the discrepancy, and the remainder lacks a known reason. From that table come the V and J calls and clone size; the DNA was used to work out D and trimming. This sample has approximately 190,000 clones in its table, and roughly nine tenths of those were observed once. Under 25% of the sample belongs to the ten largest clones.

Sequences were obtained from peripheral blood. This sequence originates from a man aged 55-75 years with active or convalescent COVID-19. The chain couples TRBV27 to TRBJ2-1; D gene: possibly TRBD2, on 5 matching bases. The nucleotide sequence is TGTGCCAGCAGTTTTGGGAGCTCCTACAATGAGCAGTTCTTC. The resulting protein is CASSFGSSYNEQFF.